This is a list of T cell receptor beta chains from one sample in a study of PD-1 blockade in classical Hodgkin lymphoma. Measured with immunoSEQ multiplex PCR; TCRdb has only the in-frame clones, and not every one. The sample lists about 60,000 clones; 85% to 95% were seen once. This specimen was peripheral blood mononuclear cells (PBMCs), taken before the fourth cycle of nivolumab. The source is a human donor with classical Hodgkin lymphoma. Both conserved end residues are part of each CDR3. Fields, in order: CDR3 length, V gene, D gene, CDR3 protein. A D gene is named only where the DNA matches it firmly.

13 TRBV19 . CASSIRVLGGYTF
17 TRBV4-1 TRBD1 CASSQNFDREILDEQYF
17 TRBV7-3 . CASSLKSAGTAYNEQFF
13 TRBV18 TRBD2 CASAGGRTGELFF
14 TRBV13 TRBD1 CASSQWTGNYGYTF
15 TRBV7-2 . CASSLAGGRLETQYF
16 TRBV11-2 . CASSSQYVMGADEQFF
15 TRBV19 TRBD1 CASSIPGTAQETQYF
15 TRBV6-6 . CASSYSGRGNQPQHF
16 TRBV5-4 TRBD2 CASSLGGRDSYNEQFF
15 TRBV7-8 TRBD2 CASSRLAPGTDTQYF
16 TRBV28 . CASSWQGFSYNSPLHF
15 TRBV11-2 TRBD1 CASRGQGARGNTIYF
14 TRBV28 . CASSSRVKAYEQYF
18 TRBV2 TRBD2 CASSEWSSGGGIQETQYF
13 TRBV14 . CASSHGGATEAFF
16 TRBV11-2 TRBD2 CASSLQRGGNYNEQFF
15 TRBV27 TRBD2 CASSLLTSGDNEQFF
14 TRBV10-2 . CASTGGGNNSPLHF
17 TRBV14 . CASSQASQAAYNSPLHF
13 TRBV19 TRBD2 CASRSGRADTQYF
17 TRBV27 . CASSLYGTLANTGELFF
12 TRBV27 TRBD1 CASEGTGNEQFF
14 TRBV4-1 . CASSQRADSETQYF
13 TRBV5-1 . CASSLAESYEQYF
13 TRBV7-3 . CASSFYAGNEQFF
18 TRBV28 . CASSLLGDGGLYNSPLHF
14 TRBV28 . CASSLGGSREKLFF
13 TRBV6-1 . CASRKTGLIEAFF
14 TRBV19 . CASSADHDTDTQYF
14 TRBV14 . CASSQRLLDNEQFF
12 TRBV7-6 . CASSLEGREQYF
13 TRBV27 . CASSFGVAGPQHF
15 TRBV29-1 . CSVEPLRVEHRGAVF
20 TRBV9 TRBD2 CASSVGGPGLAISSYNEQFF
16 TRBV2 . CASSGGEQGRDSPLHF
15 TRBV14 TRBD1 CASSQTGGAGSPLHF
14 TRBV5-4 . CASSLDVYQETQYF
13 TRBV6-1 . CASYSGNRETQYF
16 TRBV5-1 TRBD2 CASSPLGLAAYNEQFF
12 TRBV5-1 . CASSDTNNEQFF
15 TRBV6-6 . CASSQMGGHNSPLHF
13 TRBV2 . CATKQGEDQPQHF
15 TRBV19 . CASRPGQINTGELFF
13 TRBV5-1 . CASRSRQNTEAFF
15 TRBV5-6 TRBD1 CASSSPGTGVYEQYF
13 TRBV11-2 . CATTRDSSYEQYF
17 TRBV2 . CASSSREGGASNTEAFF
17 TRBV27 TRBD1 CASSPGIGQGFNQPQHF
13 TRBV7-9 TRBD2 CASSAGGTHEQYF
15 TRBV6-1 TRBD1 CASSDPGQGRLEAFF
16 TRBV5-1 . CASSLGGAGYTGELFF